Here is one T cell receptor (beta chain) with its context. This table comes from immunoSEQ multiplex PCR, and its TCRdb copy is limited to in-frame clones, with some not included. The sample shows about 83,000 clones, roughly 94% of them seen only once. This specimen comes from a study of technical replicates of blood from a few donors. Sequencing input: T cells isolated from PBMCs. The clonotype originates from a human donor in good health.

CDR3 residues: CASSLSLAGGLDEQFF. The CDR3 DNA reads TGTGCCAGCAGTTTATCCCTAGCGGGGGGGCTAGATGAGCAGTTCTTC. This rearrangement joins TRBV27 to TRBJ2-1; 12 bases agree with TRBD2. The CDR3 length is 16 residues. Germline V lookup: CDR1 MNHEY, CDR2 SMNVEV (reference sequence). With 0 bases clipped from V and 8 bases from J, the junction kept 5 bases outside the gene matches.